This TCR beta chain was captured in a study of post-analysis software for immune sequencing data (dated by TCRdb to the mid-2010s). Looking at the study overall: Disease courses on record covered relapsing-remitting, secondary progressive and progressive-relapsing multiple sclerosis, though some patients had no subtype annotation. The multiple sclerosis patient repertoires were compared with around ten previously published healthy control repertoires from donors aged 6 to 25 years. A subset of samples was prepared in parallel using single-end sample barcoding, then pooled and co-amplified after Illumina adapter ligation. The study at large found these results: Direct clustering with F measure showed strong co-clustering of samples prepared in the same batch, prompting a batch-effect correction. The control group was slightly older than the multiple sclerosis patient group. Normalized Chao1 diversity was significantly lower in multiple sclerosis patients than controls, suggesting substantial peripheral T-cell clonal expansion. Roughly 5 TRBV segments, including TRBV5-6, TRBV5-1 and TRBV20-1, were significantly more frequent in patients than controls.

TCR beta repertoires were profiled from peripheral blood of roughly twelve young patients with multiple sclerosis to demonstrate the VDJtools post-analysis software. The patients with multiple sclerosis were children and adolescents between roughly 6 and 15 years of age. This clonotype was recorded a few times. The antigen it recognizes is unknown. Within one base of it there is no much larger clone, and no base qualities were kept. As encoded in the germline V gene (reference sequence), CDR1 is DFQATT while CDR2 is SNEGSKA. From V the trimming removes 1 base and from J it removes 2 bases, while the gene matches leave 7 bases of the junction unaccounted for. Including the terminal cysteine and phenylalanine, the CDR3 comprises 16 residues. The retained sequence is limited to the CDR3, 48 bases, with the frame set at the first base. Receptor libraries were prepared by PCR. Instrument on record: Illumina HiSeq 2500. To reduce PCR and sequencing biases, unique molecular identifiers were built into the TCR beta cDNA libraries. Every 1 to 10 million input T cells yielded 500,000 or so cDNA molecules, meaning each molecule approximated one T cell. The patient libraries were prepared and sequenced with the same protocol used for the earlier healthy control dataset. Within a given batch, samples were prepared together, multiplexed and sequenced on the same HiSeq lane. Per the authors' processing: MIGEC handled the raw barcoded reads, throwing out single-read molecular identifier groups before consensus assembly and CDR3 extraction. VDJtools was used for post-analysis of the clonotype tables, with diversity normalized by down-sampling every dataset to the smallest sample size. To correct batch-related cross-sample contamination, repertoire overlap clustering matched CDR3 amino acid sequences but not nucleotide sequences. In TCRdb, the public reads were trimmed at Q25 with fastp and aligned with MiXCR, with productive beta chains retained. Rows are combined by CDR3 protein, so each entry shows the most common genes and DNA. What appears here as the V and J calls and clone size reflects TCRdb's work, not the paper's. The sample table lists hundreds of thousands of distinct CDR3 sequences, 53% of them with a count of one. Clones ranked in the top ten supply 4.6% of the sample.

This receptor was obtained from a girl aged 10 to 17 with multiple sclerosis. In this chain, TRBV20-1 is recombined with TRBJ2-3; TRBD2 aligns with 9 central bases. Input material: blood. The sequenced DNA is TGCAGTGCTAGAGCCACTAGCGGGTACTACACAGATACGCAGTATTTT. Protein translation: CSARATSGYYTDTQYF.